This is a list of T cell receptor beta chains from one sample in a study of identical twins. TCRdb independently ran MiXCR on the 5' RACE reads; one entry per CDR3 protein. The profile covers 1.5 million or so distinct CDR3 sequences, with 32% appearing a single time and less than 0.35% taken by the ten largest. The specimen was cord blood. The receptors derive from a newborn girl in good health. Each CDR3 is given with its conserved first and last residue. The D gene is left open where the match is weak. Not every row has a clone size; where given, it reads once, few, many or a size class.

>NA|TRBV20-1|TRBJ1-5|NA
TGCAGTGCCCAGAGCACGAATCAGCCCCAGCATTTT
CSAQSTNQPQHF
>NA|TRBV29-1|TRBJ2-6|few
TGCAGCGTTTCCTCTTCTGGGGCCAACGTCCTGACTTTC
CSVSSSGANVLTF
>NA|TRBV27|TRBJ2-3|few
TGTGCCAGCAGTCAAGGCAGGCACACCACAGATACGCAGTATTTT
CASSQGRHTTDTQYF
>NA|TRBV7-9|TRBJ1-2|few
TGTGCCAGCAGCTTAGGGGGCCCCCTCTATGGCTACACCTTC
CASSLGGPLYGYTF
>NA|TRBV5-6|TRBJ2-5|NA
TGTGCCAGCAGCTTTGCCCCCCAAGAGACCCAGTACTTC
CASSFAPQETQYF
>NA|TRBV27|TRBJ1-2|many
TGTGCCAGCAAGGGACGAATGAGCTATGGCTACACCTTC
CASKGRMSYGYTF
>NA|TRBV5-1|TRBJ1-1|NA
TGCGCCAGCAGCGAGGCGAGGACCCTGGTCGGAGCTTTCTTT
CASSEARTLVGAFF
>NA|TRBV12-3/TRBV12-4|TRBJ1-2|NA
TGTGCCAGCAGTCCGGGACACGACTCTAACTATGGCTACACCTTC
CASSPGHDSNYGYTF
>NA|TRBV20-1|TRBJ1-4|once
TGCAGTGCTAGACCTAGGGGGAGGGATGAAAAACTGTTTTTT
CSARPRGRDEKLFF
>NA|TRBV3-1|TRBJ2-1|NA
TGTGCCAGCAGCCCAATAGTAGGGGCTAACTACAATGAGCAGTTCTTC
CASSPIVGANYNEQFF
>NA|TRBV20-1|TRBJ2-4|NA
TGCAGTGCTAGACCGGAAGCCAAAAACATTCAGTACTTC
CSARPEAKNIQYF
>NA|TRBV24-1|TRBJ2-1|NA
TGTGCCACCAGTGATTCGGGGACCCCCTACAATGAGCAGTTCTTC
CATSDSGTPYNEQFF
>NA|TRBV20-1|TRBJ1-1|NA
TGCAGTGCTAGAGCACGCCTGAACACTGAAGCTTTCTTT
CSARARLNTEAFF
>NA|TRBV23-1|TRBJ2-7|NA
TGCGCCAGCAGTCAACCCAGGCGGGGACCCGAGCAGTACTTC
CASSQPRRGPEQYF
>TRBD2|TRBV7-2|TRBJ2-3|few
TGTGCCAGCAGCTTAGCTTGGGGACTAGGGTCAGATACGCAGTATTTT
CASSLAWGLGSDTQYF
>TRBD1|TRBV29-1|TRBJ2-2|few
TGCAGCGTACAGGGGGCCGGGGAGCTGTTTTTT
CSVQGAGELFF
>TRBD2|TRBV20-1|TRBJ2-3|NA
TGCAGTGCTAGAGAAATAGCGGGAGAAGTAGATACGCAGTATTTT
CSAREIAGEVDTQYF
>NA|TRBV4-1|TRBJ2-5|NA
TGCGCCAGCAGCCGGAACGGACGTCAAGAGACCCAGTACTTC
CASSRNGRQETQYF
>TRBD2|TRBV20-1|TRBJ2-3|NA
TGCAGTGCTATAGCGGGAGTGCGGACAGATACGCAGTATTTT
CSAIAGVRTDTQYF
>TRBD2|TRBV28|TRBJ2-1|NA
TGTGCCAGCAGACTAGCGGGCCCCGGGAATGAGCAGTTCTTC
CASRLAGPGNEQFF
>NA|TRBV28|TRBJ2-4|few
TGTGCCAGCAGTCTCGATGCGACAGGAGCCAAAAACATTCAGTACTTC
CASSLDATGAKNIQYF
>NA|TRBV20-1|TRBJ2-7|NA
TGCAGTGCTAATAGGGTGAATAGCTACGAGCAGTACTTC
CSANRVNSYEQYF
>TRBD1|TRBV7-9|TRBJ2-2|NA
TGTGCCCCCACAGGGGGCACCGGGGAGCTGTTTTTT
CAPTGGTGELFF
>TRBD2|TRBV20-1|TRBJ2-7|few
TGCAGTGCCCTGCCCACTAGCGGGGGCTACGAGCAGTACTTC
CSALPTSGGYEQYF
>NA|TRBV20-1|TRBJ2-7|NA
TGCAGTGCTAGAGTAGGCCCCTACGAGCAGTACTTC
CSARVGPYEQYF
>NA|TRBV7-2|TRBJ1-5|few
TGTGCCAGCAGCTTAAAGCTACAAGGGGGAAGCAATCAGCCCCAGCATTTT
CASSLKLQGGSNQPQHF
>NA|TRBV5-1|TRBJ1-4|NA
TGCGCCAGCAGCTTGGTCCCTAAGGGGGCAACTAATGAAAAACTGTTTTTT
CASSLVPKGATNEKLFF
>NA|TRBV7-9|TRBJ2-5|NA
TGTGCCAGCAGCTTCTCAGCTCGACAAGAGACCCAGTACTTC
CASSFSARQETQYF
>NA|TRBV4-1|TRBJ2-4|few
TGCGCCAGCAGCCAAGATCCCCCCAAAAACATTCAGTACTTC
CASSQDPPKNIQYF
>NA|TRBV29-1|TRBJ1-2|few
TGCAGCGTTGATAATATCTATGGCTACACCTTC
CSVDNIYGYTF
>NA|TRBV7-2|TRBJ2-2|NA
TGTGCCAGCAGCCTCCTGATCGGGGAGCTGTTTTTT
CASSLLIGELFF
>NA|TRBV20-1|TRBJ2-2|NA
TGCAGTGCTAGAGGTCCGCTAAACACCGGGGAGCTGTTTTTT
CSARGPLNTGELFF
>TRBD1|TRBV7-2|TRBJ1-1|NA
TGTGCCAGCAGCTTAAGGCCTTTACAGGGGTTGGACACTGAAGCTTTCTTT
CASSLRPLQGLDTEAFF
>NA|TRBV5-1|TRBJ2-5|NA
TGCGCCAGCAGCTTGTCGGCTACCGGGGAGACCCAGTACTTC
CASSLSATGETQYF
>NA|TRBV12-3/TRBV12-4|TRBJ1-4|few
TGTGCCAGCAGTTTTTGGGGGGCGGAGGAACTGTTTTTT
CASSFWGAEELFF
>NA|TRBV28|TRBJ1-5|NA
TGTGCCAGCAAGTTGACGGTGAATCAGCCCCAGCATTTT
CASKLTVNQPQHF
>NA|TRBV12-3/TRBV12-4|TRBJ1-2|NA
TGTGCCGGCAGTCCAAACGGGCCAGGGATCTATGGCTACACCTTC
CAGSPNGPGIYGYTF
>TRBD2|TRBV27|TRBJ2-7|many
TGTGCCAGCAGTCGGACTAGCGAGCAGTACTTC
CASSRTSEQYF
>TRBD1|TRBV6-6|TRBJ2-7|NA
TGTGCCAGCAGTTACGAGACAGGGGGGGGCTACGAGCAGTACTTC
CASSYETGGGYEQYF
>NA|TRBV5-1|TRBJ2-1|many
TGCGCCAGCAGCTTGGGGATGAGCTCCTACAATGAGCAGTTCTTC
CASSLGMSSYNEQFF
>TRBD1|TRBV5-1|TRBJ2-3|few
TGCGCCAGCAGCTCAACCGGGACAGGGACAGATACGCAGTATTTT
CASSSTGTGTDTQYF
>NA|TRBV3-1|TRBJ1-1|NA
TGTGCCAGCAGCCAAGGGTGGCGGGACACTGAAGCTTTCTTT
CASSQGWRDTEAFF
>NA|TRBV20-1|TRBJ2-7|few
TGCAGTGCTACCCAGACGGACCGAATCGCCGAGCAGTACTTC
CSATQTDRIAEQYF